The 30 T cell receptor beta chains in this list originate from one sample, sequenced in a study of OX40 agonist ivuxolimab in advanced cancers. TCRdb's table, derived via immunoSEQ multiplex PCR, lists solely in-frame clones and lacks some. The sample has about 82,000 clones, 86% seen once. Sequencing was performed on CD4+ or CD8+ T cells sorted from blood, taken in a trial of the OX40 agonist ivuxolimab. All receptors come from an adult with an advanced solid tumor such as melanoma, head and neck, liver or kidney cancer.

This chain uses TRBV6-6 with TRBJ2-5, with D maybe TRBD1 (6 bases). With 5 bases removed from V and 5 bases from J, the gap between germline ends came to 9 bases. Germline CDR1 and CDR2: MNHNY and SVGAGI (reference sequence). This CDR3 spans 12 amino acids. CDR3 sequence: CASSARGETQYF. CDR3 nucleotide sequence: TGTGCCAGCAGTGCGAGGGGGGAGACCCAGTACTTC.

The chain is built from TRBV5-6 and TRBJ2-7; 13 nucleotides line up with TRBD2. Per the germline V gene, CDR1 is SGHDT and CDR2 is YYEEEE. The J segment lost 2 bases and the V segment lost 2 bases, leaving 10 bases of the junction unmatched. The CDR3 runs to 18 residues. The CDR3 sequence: CASSFLLAGGGTAYEQYF. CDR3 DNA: TGTGCCAGCAGCTTTCTACTAGCGGGAGGGGGAACTGCCTACGAGCAGTACTTC. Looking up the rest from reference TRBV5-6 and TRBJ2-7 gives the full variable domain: DAGVTQSPTHLIKTRGQQVTLRCSPKSGHDTVSWYQQALGQGPQFIFQYYEEEERQRGNFPDRFSGHQFPNYSSELNVNALLLGDSALYLCASSFLLAGGGTAYEQYFGPGTRLTVT.

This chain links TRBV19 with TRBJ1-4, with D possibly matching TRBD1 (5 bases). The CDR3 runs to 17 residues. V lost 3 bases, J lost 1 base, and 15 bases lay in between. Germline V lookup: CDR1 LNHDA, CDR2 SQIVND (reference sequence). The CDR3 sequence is CASSIVGKGLTNEKLFF. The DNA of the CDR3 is TGTGCCAGTAGTATCGTGGGCAAGGGGCTAACTAATGAAAAACTGTTTTTT.

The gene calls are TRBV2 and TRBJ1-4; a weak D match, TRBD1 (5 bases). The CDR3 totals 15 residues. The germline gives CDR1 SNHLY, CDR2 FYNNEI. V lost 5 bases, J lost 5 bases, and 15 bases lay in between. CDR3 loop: CASSIRQGLNEKLFF. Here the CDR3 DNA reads TGTGCCAGCAGTATTCGCCAGGGTCTGAATGAAAAACTGTTTTTT. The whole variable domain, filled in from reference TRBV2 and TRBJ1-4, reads EPEVTQTPSHQVTQMGQEVILRCVPISNHLYFYWYRQILGQKVEFLVSFYNNEISEKSEIFDDQFSVERPDGSNFTLKIRSTKLEDSAMYFCASSIRQGLNEKLFFGSGTQLSVL.

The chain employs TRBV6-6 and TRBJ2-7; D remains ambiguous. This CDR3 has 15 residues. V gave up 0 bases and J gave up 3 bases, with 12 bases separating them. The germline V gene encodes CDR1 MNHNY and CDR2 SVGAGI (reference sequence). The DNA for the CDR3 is TGTGCCAGCAGTTACTCGATACGACAAGACTACGAGCAGTACTTC. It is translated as CASSYSIRQDYEQYF.

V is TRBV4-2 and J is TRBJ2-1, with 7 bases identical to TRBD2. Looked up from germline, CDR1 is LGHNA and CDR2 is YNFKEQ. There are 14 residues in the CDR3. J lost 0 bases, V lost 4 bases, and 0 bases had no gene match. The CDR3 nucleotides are TGTGCCAGCAGCCCGGGGGGCTCCTACAATGAGCAGTTCTTC. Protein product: CASSPGGSYNEQFF.

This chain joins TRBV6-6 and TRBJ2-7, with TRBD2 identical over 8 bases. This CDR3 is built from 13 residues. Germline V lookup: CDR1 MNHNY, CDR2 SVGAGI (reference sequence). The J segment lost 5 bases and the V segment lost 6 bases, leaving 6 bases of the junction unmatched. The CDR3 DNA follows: TGTGCCAGCAGCCCCCCGGGGGGGCACGAGCAGTACTTC. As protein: CASSPPGGHEQYF.

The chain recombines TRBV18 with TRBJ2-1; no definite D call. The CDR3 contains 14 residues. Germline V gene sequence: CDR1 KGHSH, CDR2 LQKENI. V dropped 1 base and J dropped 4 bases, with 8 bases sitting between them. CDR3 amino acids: CASSPLGLYNEQFF. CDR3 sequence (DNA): TGTGCCAGCTCACCACTAGGCCTTTACAATGAGCAGTTCTTC.

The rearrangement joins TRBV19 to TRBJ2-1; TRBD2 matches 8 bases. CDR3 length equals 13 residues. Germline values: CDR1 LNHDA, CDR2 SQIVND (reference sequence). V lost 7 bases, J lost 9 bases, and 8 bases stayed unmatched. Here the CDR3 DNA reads TGTGCCAGTACGGGGGGGCTCCACGGTGAGCAGTTCTTC. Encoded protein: CASTGGLHGEQFF.

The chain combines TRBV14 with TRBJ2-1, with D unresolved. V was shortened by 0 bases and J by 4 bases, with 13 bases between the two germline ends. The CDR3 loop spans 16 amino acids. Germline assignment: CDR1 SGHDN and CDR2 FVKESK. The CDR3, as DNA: TGTGCCAGCAGCCAAGAATGGCGGTCGCTATACAATGAGCAGTTCTTC. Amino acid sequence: CASSQEWRSLYNEQFF.

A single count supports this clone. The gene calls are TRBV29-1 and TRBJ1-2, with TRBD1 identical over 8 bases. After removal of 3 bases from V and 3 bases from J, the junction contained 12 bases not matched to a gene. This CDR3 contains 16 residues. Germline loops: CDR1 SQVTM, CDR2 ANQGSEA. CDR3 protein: CSVDWGQASGDYGYTF. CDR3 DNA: TGCAGCGTTGATTGGGGACAGGCCTCAGGGGACTATGGCTACACCTTC.

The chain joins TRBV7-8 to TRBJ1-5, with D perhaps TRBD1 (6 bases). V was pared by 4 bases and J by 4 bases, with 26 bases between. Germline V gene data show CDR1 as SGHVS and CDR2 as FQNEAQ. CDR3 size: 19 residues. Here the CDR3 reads CASSSAAAGAPIGNQPQHF. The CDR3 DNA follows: TGTGCCAGCAGCTCAGCGGCAGCAGGGGCCCCAATCGGGAATCAGCCCCAGCATTTT.

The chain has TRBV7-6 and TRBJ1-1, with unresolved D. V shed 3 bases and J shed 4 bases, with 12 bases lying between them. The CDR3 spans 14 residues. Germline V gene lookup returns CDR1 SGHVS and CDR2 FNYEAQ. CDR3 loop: CASSFSNTRTEAFF. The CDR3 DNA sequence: TGTGCCAGCAGCTTTTCGAACACCCGCACTGAAGCTTTCTTT. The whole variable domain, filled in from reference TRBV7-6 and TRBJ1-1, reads GAGVSQSPRYKVTKRGQDVALRCDPISGHVSLYWYRQALGQGPEFLTYFNYEAQQDKSGLPNDRFSAERPEGSISTLTIQRTEQRDSAMYRCASSFSNTRTEAFFGQGTRLTVV.

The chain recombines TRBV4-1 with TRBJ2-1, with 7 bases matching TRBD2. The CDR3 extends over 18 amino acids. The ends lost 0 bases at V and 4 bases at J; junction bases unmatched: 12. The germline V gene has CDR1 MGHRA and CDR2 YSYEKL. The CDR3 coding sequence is TGCGCCAGCAGCCAAGAGAGTGGTGGGCGGGGGAGATACAATGAGCAGTTCTTC. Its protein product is CASSQESGGRGRYNEQFF.

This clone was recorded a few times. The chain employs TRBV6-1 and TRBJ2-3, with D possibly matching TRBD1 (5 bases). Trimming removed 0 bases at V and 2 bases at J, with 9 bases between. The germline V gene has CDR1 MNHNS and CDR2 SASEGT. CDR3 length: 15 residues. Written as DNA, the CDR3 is TGTGCCAGCAGTGAAGCGGCAGGGTCCACAGATACGCAGTATTTT. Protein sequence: CASSEAAGSTDTQYF.

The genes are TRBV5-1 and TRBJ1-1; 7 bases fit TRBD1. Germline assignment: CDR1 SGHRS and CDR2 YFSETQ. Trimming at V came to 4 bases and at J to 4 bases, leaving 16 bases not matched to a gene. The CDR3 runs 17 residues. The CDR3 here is CASSPTGTIARGTEAFF. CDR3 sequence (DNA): TGCGCCAGCAGCCCGACAGGGACCATCGCGCGGGGCACTGAAGCTTTCTTT.

The DNA for the CDR3 is TGCGCCAGCAGCTCGGGACAGATTGTAACTGGCTACACCTTC. As protein: CASSSGQIVTGYTF. The chain joins TRBV5-1 to TRBJ1-2; 7 bases are shared with TRBD1. Germline CDR1 reads SGHRS; CDR2 reads YFSETQ. J gave up 7 bases and V 3 bases, and 9 bases lay outside the gene matches. The CDR3 consists of 14 residues.

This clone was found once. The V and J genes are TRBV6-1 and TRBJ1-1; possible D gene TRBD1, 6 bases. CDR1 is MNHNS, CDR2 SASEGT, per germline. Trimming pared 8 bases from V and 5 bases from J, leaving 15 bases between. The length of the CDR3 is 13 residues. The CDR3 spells CASGQTGLTEAFF. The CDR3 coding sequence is TGTGCCAGCGGACAGACGGGCCTAACTGAAGCTTTCTTT.

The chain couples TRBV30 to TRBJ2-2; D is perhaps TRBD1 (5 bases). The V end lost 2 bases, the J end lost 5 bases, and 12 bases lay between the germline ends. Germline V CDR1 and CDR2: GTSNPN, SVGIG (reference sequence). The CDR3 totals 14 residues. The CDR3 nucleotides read TGTGCCTGGAGTCCTGGACACGCGACCGGGGAGCTGTTTTTT. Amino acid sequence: CAWSPGHATGELFF.

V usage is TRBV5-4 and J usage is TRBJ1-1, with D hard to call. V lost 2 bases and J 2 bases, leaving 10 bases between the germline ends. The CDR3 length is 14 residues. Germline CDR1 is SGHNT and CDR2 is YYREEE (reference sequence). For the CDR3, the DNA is TGTGCCAGCAGCTTACCCGGGGTAAACACTGAAGCTTTCTTT. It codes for CASSLPGVNTEAFF.

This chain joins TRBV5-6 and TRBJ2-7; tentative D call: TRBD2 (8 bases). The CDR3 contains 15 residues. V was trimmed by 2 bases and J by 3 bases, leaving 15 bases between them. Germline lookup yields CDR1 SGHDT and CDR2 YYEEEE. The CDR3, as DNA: TGTGCCAGCAGCTTTTACGGGAGGGACAGCTACGAGCAGTACTTC. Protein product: CASSFYGRDSYEQYF.

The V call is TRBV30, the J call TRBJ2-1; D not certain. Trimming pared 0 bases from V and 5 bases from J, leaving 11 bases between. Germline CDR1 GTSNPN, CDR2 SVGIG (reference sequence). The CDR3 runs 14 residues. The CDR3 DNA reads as TGTGCCTGGAGTGTAAACTTTGGGAACAATGAGCAGTTCTTC. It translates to CAWSVNFGNNEQFF.

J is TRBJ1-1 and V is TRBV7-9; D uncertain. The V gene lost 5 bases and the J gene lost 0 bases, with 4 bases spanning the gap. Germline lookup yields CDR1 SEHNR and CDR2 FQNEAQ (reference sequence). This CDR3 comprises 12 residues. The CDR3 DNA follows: TGTGCCAGCAGCCCCATGAACACTGAAGCTTTCTTT. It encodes CASSPMNTEAFF.

CDR3 in amino acids: CASQLGGFSGNTIYF. CDR3 nucleotide sequence: TGTGCCAGCCAACTGGGCGGGTTCTCTGGAAACACCATATATTTT. The chain has TRBV25-1 and TRBJ1-3; no firm D call. Germline assignment: CDR1 MGHDK and CDR2 SYGVNS. The CDR3 sequence is 15 residues long. V shed 8 bases and J shed 0 bases, with 14 bases lying between them. The full variable domain, completed using reference TRBV25-1 and TRBJ1-3, is EADIYQTPRYLVIGTGKKITLECSQTMGHDKMYWYQQDPGMELHLIHYSYGVNSTEKGDLSSESTVSRIRTEHFPLTLESARPSHTSQYLCASQLGGFSGNTIYFGEGSWLTVV.

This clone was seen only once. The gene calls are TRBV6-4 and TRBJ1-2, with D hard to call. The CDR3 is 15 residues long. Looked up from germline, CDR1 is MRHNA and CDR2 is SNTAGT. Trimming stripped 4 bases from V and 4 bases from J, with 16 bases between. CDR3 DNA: TGTGCCAGCAGTGCCCGGGGAAGGGTGGGCTATGGCTACACCTTC. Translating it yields CASSARGRVGYGYTF.

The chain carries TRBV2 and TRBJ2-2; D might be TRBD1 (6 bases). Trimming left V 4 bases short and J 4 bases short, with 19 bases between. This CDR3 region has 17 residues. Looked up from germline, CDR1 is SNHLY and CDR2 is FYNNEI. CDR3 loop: CASSVRQTGFGTGELFF. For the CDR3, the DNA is TGTGCCAGCAGTGTCCGCCAAACAGGGTTCGGCACCGGGGAGCTGTTTTTT.

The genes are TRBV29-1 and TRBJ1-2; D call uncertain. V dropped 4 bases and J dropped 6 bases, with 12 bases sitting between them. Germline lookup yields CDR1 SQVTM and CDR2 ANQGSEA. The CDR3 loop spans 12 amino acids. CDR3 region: CSVVRGGDGYTF. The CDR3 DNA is TGCAGCGTTGTTCGGGGAGGAGATGGCTACACCTTC.

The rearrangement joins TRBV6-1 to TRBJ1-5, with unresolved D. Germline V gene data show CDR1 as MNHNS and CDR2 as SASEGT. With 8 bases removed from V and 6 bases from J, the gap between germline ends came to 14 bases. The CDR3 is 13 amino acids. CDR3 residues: CASLWEGSQPQHF. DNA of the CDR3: TGTGCCAGCTTATGGGAAGGGAGTCAGCCCCAGCATTTT.

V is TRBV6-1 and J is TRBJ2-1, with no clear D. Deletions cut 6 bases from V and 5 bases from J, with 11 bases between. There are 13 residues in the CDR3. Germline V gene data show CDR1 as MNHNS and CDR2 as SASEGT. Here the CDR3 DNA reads TGTGCCAGCAGGTTGGGGTTTAACAATGAGCAGTTCTTC. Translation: CASRLGFNNEQFF.

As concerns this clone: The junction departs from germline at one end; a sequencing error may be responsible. This CDR3 reads CASSQDSGGTNTGELFF. Written as DNA, the CDR3 is TGTGCTAGCAGCCAAGATAGCGGGGGGACGAACACCGGGGAGCTGTTTTTT. The chain has TRBV7-7 and TRBJ2-2; 10 bases line up with TRBD2. This CDR3 region has 17 residues. Looked up from germline, CDR1 is SSHAT and CDR2 is FNYEAQ (reference sequence).